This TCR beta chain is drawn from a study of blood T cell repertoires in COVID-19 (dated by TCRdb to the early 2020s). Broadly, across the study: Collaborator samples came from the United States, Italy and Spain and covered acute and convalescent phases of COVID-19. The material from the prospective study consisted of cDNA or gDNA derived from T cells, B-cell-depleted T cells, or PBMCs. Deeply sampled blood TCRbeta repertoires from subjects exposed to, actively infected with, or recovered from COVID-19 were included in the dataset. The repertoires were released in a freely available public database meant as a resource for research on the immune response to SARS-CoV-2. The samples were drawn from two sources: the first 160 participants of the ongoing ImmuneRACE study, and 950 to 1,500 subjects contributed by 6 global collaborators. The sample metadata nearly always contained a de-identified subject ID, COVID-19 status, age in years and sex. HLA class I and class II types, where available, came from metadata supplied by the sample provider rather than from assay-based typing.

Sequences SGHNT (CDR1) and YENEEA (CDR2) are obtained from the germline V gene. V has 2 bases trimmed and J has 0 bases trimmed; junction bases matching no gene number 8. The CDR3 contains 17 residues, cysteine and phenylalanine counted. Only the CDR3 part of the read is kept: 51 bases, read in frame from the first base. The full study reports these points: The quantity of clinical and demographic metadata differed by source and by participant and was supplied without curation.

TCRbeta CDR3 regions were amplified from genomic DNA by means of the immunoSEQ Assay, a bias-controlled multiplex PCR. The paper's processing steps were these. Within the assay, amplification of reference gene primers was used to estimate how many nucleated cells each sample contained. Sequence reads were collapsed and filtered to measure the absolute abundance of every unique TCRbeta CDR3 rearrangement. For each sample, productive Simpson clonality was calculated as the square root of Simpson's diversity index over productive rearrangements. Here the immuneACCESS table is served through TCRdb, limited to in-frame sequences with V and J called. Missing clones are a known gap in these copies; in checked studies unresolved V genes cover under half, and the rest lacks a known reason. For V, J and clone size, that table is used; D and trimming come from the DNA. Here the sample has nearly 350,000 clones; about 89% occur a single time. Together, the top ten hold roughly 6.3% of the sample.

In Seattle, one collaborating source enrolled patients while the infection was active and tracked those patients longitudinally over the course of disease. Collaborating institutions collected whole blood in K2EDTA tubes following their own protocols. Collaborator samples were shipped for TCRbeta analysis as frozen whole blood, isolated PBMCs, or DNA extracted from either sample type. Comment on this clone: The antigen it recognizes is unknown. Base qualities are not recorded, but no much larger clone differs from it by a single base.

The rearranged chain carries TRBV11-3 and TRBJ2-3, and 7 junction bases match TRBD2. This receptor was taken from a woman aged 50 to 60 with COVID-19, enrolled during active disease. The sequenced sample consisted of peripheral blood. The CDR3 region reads CASSLTRAGRSTDTQYF. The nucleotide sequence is TGTGCCAGCAGCTTAACCCGAGCGGGGCGAAGCACAGATACGCAGTATTTT.